This TCR beta chain stems from a study of sequential checkpoint blockade in melanoma. This clone is termed medium-sized. Treatment meaning: randomized to nivolumab then ipilimumab (arm A) or the reverse (arm B). No patient had prior DNA-damaging chemotherapy. PBMC sorting kept live CD3+CD8+ cells without CD19 or CD56. Assay used: immunoSEQ multiplex PCR; TCRdb lists only in-frame clones, some missing. Among 5,500 to 6,500 clones listed, less than 50% were seen once. Losses at the gene ends were 5 bases for V and 6 bases for J; bases not matched to a gene: 11. There are 15 residues in the CDR3. Germline assignment: CDR1 SEHNR and CDR2 FQNEAQ (reference sequence).

The chain uses TRBV7-9 and TRBJ2-7; 9 positions match TRBD1. The sequence was obtained from a human patient with melanoma. Some clones in this sample may be carry-over from other donors' samples. The starting material was CD8+ T cells sorted from blood (inferred from file names), obtained from a patient given nivolumab and ipilimumab in sequence. The CDR3 sequence is CASSPSGTGLGEQYF. The CDR3 nucleotides are TGTGCCAGCAGCCCTTCCGGGACAGGGTTGGGCGAGCAGTACTTC.